Listed here are 28 T cell receptor beta chains from one sample, sequenced in a study of cytomegalovirus exposure and HLA in healthy donors. The PCR made use of 60 Vbeta and 13 Jbeta primers. Sequencing used immunoSEQ multiplex PCR; TCRdb keeps in-frame clones, though not all of them. This sample has some 99,000 clones, with 73% found just once. The sequencing input was PBMCs. These receptors came from a man aged 40-55 years in good health and CMV-seronegative.

The V call is TRBV13, the J call TRBJ2-7; 9 nucleotides line up with TRBD2. CDR1 and CDR2 (germline): PRHDT, FYEKMQ (reference sequence). The CDR3 extends over 13 amino acids. The junction had 5 bases not matched to a gene; V was cut back by 4 bases and J by 7 bases. This CDR3 reads CASSWGLALEQYF. The DNA of the CDR3 is TGTGCCAGCAGCTGGGGACTAGCCTTAGAGCAGTACTTC.

The chain recombines TRBV11-2 with TRBJ1-1; no reliable D call. The CDR3 loop spans 13 amino acids. V lost 6 bases to trimming and J lost 1 base, with 9 bases between them. Germline lookup yields CDR1 SGHAT and CDR2 FQNNGV. Here the CDR3 DNA reads TGTGCCAGCAGGTTTACAGCGAACACTGAAGCTTTCTTT. This encodes CASRFTANTEAFF.

The gene calls are TRBV2 and TRBJ1-1; 7 bases align to TRBD1. The CDR3 spans 13 residues. Germline CDR1 reads SNHLY; CDR2 reads FYNNEI. Germline trimming cut 11 bases from V and 5 bases from J; bases unmatched to any gene: 11. The CDR3 here is CAGTRDSGTEAFF. The CDR3 region has the DNA TGTGCCGGCACCCGGGACAGTGGGACTGAAGCTTTCTTT.

This chain uses TRBV15 with TRBJ2-5, with 8 bases fitting TRBD2. This CDR3 has 15 amino acids. Trimming at V came to 5 bases and at J to 2 bases, leaving 7 bases not matched to a gene. Germline V gene lookup returns CDR1 LNHNV and CDR2 YYDKDF (reference sequence). The CDR3 region has the DNA TGTGCCACCAGCGGACAGCGGGGGACACAAGAGACCCAGTACTTC. It specifies CATSGQRGTQETQYF.

This rearrangement joins TRBV6-5 to TRBJ1-2; unclear D gene. Trimming stripped 7 bases from V and 4 bases from J, with 7 bases between. Germline assignment: CDR1 MNHEY and CDR2 SVGAGI. The CDR3 sequence is 11 residues long. The CDR3 coding sequence is TGTGCCAGCACCAACAGCTATGGCTACACCTTC. Its translation: CASTNSYGYTF.

V gene TRBV15 combines with J gene TRBJ1-5; maybe TRBD1 (5 bases). The CDR3 sequence is 14 residues long. Germline V gene data show CDR1 as LNHNV and CDR2 as YYDKDF (reference sequence). V gave up 6 bases and J gave up 4 bases, with 13 bases separating them. CDR3 sequence: CATRAPGGNQPQHF. The CDR3 coding sequence is TGTGCCACCAGAGCCCCGGGGGGAAATCAGCCCCAGCATTTT.

The chain recombines TRBV19 with TRBJ2-3; 9 nucleotides match TRBD1. CDR3 length: 17 amino acids. Per germline, CDR1 LNHDA and CDR2 SQIVND (reference sequence). With V trimmed by 3 bases and J by 2 bases, 9 bases remained unmatched. The CDR3 region is CASSIGTGLTFTDTQYF. The DNA of the CDR3 is TGTGCCAGTAGTATCGGGACAGGGCTCACCTTCACAGATACGCAGTATTTT.

The chain uses TRBV21-1 and TRBJ1-2; the D segment call TRBD1 is taken from the table without a DNA check. TRBV21-1 is designated a pseudogene. This CDR3 region has 11 residues. This CDR3 reads CASRADRAYTF. CDR3 in DNA: TGTGCCAGCAGGGCCGACAGAGCTTACACCTTC.

In this sample, this clone turned up a few times. The V and J genes are TRBV6-6 and TRBJ1-5; 7 bases are shared with TRBD1. The CDR3 sequence is 15 residues long. Germline assignment: CDR1 MNHNY and CDR2 SVGAGI (reference sequence). V lost 6 bases to trimming and J lost 2 bases; unmatched junction nucleotides: 7. CDR3 sequence reads: CASRQTGTGNQPQHF. The CDR3 region has the DNA TGTGCCAGCAGACAGACCGGGACAGGCAATCAGCCCCAGCATTTT.

In its sample, this clone was seen once. The chain has TRBV7-9 and TRBJ1-2, with a possible D match to TRBD1 (5 bases). Germline V gene sequence: CDR1 SEHNR, CDR2 FQNEAQ (reference sequence). The CDR3 loop spans 14 amino acids. V lost 3 bases to trimming and J lost 0 bases, with 8 bases between them. DNA of the CDR3: TGTGCCAGCAGCTTTGACAGTCCTAACTATGGCTACACCTTC. Amino acid sequence: CASSFDSPNYGYTF.

The V call is TRBV15, the J call TRBJ2-2; no firm D call. Looked up from germline, CDR1 is LNHNV and CDR2 is YYDKDF (reference sequence). The V end was cut by 0 bases, the J end by 7 bases, with 9 bases between. CDR3 size: 14 residues. CDR3: CATSREPSFGELFF. DNA for the CDR3: TGTGCCACCAGCAGAGAACCCAGTTTCGGGGAGCTGTTTTTT.

This sequence joins TRBV7-3 and TRBJ2-3; tentative D call: TRBD2 (5 bases). The V gene's germline CDR1 is SGHTA and CDR2 FQGTGA. V was shortened by 5 bases and J by 5 bases, with 11 bases between the two germline ends. This CDR3 is 13 amino acids long. The CDR3 spells CASSSSREDTQYF. The CDR3 DNA follows: TGTGCCAGCAGCAGCTCTCGGGAAGATACGCAGTATTTT.

About this clone: At one end the junction does not follow the germline gene, possibly because of a read error. The rearrangement uses TRBV7-9 and TRBJ1-2, with D perhaps matching TRBD1 (5 bases). This CDR3 spans 14 amino acids. Germline assignment: CDR1 SEHNR and CDR2 FQNEAQ (reference sequence). Written as DNA, the CDR3 is TGTTCCAGCAGCTCCACCCCCGCCGGGGGTGGCTACACCTTC. Encoded protein: CSSSSTPAGGGYTF.

This clone came up a few times. The chain has TRBV10-3 and TRBJ2-2; 14 bases match TRBD2. The CDR3 length is 15 residues. V lost 6 bases to trimming and J lost 3 bases; unmatched junction nucleotides: 0. Germline CDR1 is ENHRY and CDR2 is SYGVKD. This CDR3 reads CAIRGLAGDTGELFF. As DNA, the CDR3 is TGTGCCATCAGGGGACTAGCGGGGGACACCGGGGAGCTGTTTTTT.

The V call is TRBV18, the J call TRBJ2-2, with a tentative D call TRBD1 (5 bases). Deletions cut 4 bases from V and 3 bases from J, with 12 bases between. In germline, CDR1 is KGHSH, CDR2 LQKENI. This CDR3 contains 15 residues. The CDR3 DNA reads as TGTGCCAGCTCACGTCGCACAGGAGACACCGGGGAGCTGTTTTTT. As protein: CASSRRTGDTGELFF.

Regarding this clone: Sequence at one end of the junction differs from germline and may be a read error. The rearrangement joins TRBV19 to TRBJ2-1; 8 bases line up with TRBD1. Looked up from germline, CDR1 is LNHDA and CDR2 is SQIVND (reference sequence). The CDR3 loop spans 14 amino acids. In nucleotides, the CDR3 is TGTGCCAGTAGTGTAGACAGGGGCTACAATGAGCAGTTCTTC. This gives the protein CASSVDRGYNEQFF. Drawing the rest from reference TRBV19 and TRBJ2-1, the complete variable domain is DGGITQSPKYLFRKEGQNVTLSCEQNLNHDAMYWYRQDPGQGLRLIYYSQIVNDFQKGDIAEGYSVSREKKESFPLTVTSAQKNPTAFYLCASSVDRGYNEQFFGPGTRLTVL.

In its sample, this clone was seen once. The chain joins TRBV29-1 to TRBJ2-1; possible D gene TRBD1, 5 bases. Trimming took off 6 bases at V and 3 bases at J, with 9 bases between the two ends. Germline loops: CDR1 SQVTM, CDR2 ANQGSEA. This CDR3 is 12 amino acids long. This CDR3 is CSVETDYNEQFF. The DNA of the CDR3 is TGCAGCGTCGAGACAGACTACAATGAGCAGTTCTTC.

CDR3 coding DNA: TGTGCCAGCAGCCAAGGGAGAGAGAGGAGGGGAACCGGCACAGATACGCAGTATTTT. Protein sequence: CASSQGRERRGTGTDTQYF. This chain uses TRBV14 with TRBJ2-3; a possible D gene is TRBD2 (6 bases). Per the germline V gene, CDR1 is SGHDN and CDR2 is FVKESK. With 1 base removed from V and 1 base from J, the gap between germline ends came to 21 bases. The CDR3 runs to 19 residues.

This chain links TRBV18 with TRBJ2-7; D is perhaps TRBD2 (6 bases). This CDR3 spans 12 amino acids. V lost 3 bases and J lost 3, with 6 bases in between. The germline gives CDR1 KGHSH, CDR2 LQKENI. CDR3 region: CASSPTSYEQYF. CDR3 DNA: TGTGCCAGCTCACCGACTAGCTACGAGCAGTACTTC.

The CDR3 DNA is TGTGCCAGCAGTGAAGGGCTCTACGAGCAGTACTTC. As protein: CASSEGLYEQYF. This chain uses TRBV6-1 with TRBJ2-7; D is unclear. The length of the CDR3 is 12 residues. In germline, CDR1 is MNHNS, CDR2 SASEGT. The V gene lost 1 base and the J gene lost 3 bases, with 4 bases spanning the gap.

The rearrangement uses TRBV18 and TRBJ1-2, with 7 bases that match TRBD1. The CDR3 is 14 residues long. Germline CDR1 and CDR2: KGHSH and LQKENI. V gave up 4 bases and J gave up 1 base; unmatched junction bases: 3. The CDR3, as DNA: TGTGCCAGCTCACTAACAGGGGATAACTATGGCTACACCTTC. Its protein product is CASSLTGDNYGYTF.

This rearrangement joins TRBV5-5 to TRBJ1-4; tentatively, D is TRBD1 (6 bases). The CDR3 totals 15 residues. Trimming took 6 bases from V and 7 from J, leaving 19 bases between them. Germline V CDR1 and CDR2: SGHKS, YYEKEE (reference sequence). The CDR3 DNA reads as TGTGCCAGCATCCCCAACCGGGACATGGGTGAAAAACTGTTTTTT. Translated: CASIPNRDMGEKLFF.

The chain carries TRBV7-8 and TRBJ1-2, with TRBD1 matching 7 bases. CDR1 SGHVS and CDR2 FQNEAQ come from the germline V gene. CDR3 length: 18 amino acids. V shed 2 bases, J shed 0 bases, and the junction held 12 bases outside the gene matches. The CDR3 region has the DNA TGTGCCAGCAGCTTATTAATTCAAACCGGGACAGCTAACTATGGCTACACCTTC. Amino acids: CASSLLIQTGTANYGYTF.

The gene calls are TRBV11-2 and TRBJ2-3; 8 nucleotides align to TRBD2. The junction had 10 bases not matched to a gene; V was cut back by 5 bases and J by 6 bases. The CDR3 is 15 amino acids. Germline CDR1 reads SGHAT; CDR2 reads FQNNGV. CDR3 sequence reads: CASSRRTGGPDTQYF. The CDR3 nucleotides read TGTGCCAGCAGCAGGCGGACGGGGGGGCCGGATACGCAGTATTTT.

This chain joins TRBV7-6 and TRBJ2-2; D is unclear. Trimming removed 7 bases at V and 3 bases at J, with 15 bases between. Per germline, CDR1 SGHVS and CDR2 FNYEAQ. This CDR3 has 15 amino acids. The CDR3 loop reads CASTSLGTDTGELFF. CDR3 nucleotide sequence: TGTGCCAGCACCTCATTGGGCACAGACACCGGGGAGCTGTTTTTT.

The V call is TRBV28, the J call TRBJ2-7; 9 bases map to TRBD1. Germline-derived CDR1 and CDR2 are MDHEN and SYDVKM. The CDR3 runs 17 residues. V lost 5 bases to trimming and J lost 6 bases; unmatched junction nucleotides: 17. This CDR3 is CASSLVAGTGLNSEQYF. The DNA of the CDR3 is TGTGCCAGCAGTCTAGTGGCCGGGACAGGGTTAAATTCCGAGCAGTACTTC.

The chain joins TRBV28 to TRBJ2-1; maybe TRBD2 (5 bases). The CDR3 has 14 residues. CDR1 and CDR2 (germline): MDHEN, SYDVKM. V was trimmed by 5 bases and J by 2 bases, leaving 10 bases between them. CDR3 amino acids: CASSGGRAYNEQFF. The CDR3 DNA is TGTGCCAGCAGTGGAGGTCGCGCCTACAATGAGCAGTTCTTC.

The table lists this clone with a few counts. The chain employs TRBV14 and TRBJ1-1; 7 positions agree with TRBD1. The CDR3 is made up of 15 amino acids. Germline V gene lookup returns CDR1 SGHDN and CDR2 FVKESK. Germline trimming cut 4 bases from V and 7 bases from J; bases unmatched to any gene: 12. CDR3 in DNA: TGTGCCAGCAGCCGGAGAATCGGGACAGAGAATGAAGCTTTCTTT. Amino acid sequence: CASSRRIGTENEAFF.